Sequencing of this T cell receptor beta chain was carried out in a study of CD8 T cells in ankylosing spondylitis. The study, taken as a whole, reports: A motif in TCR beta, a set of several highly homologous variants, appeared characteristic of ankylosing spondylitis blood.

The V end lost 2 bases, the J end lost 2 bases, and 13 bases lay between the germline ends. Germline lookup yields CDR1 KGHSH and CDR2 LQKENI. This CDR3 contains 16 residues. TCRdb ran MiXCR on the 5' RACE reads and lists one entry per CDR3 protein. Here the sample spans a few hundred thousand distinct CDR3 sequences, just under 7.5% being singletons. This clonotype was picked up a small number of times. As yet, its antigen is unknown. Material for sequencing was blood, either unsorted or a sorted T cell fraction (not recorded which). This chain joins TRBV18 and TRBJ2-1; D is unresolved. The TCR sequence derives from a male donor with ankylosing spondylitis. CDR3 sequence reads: CASSPGGLVTYNEQFF. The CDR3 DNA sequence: TGTGCCAGCTCACCAGGCGGCCTGGTCACCTACAATGAGCAGTTCTTC.